This T cell receptor (beta chain) was sequenced for a study of CD4 T cells in relation to SARS-CoV-2 and coronaviruses. This CDR3 is built from 11 residues. The germline V gene encodes CDR1 LNHDA and CDR2 SQIVND (reference sequence). Between the trimmed V and J ends, which lost 4 bases and 7 bases, there was a span of 7 bases. Naive and memory CD4+ T cells were separated from cryopreserved PBMCs. Study results and caveats: Roughly three fifths of donors had memory CD4+ clonotypes crossrecognizing SARS-CoV-2 and common cold coronavirus spike.

As regards this clone: Its antigen is still unknown.

Uncultured naive and memory CD4+ T cells supplied DNA for deep TCR-beta sequencing. Here immunoSEQ multiplex PCR was the method, and the copy in TCRdb shows in-frame clones only, minus some. The data show about 11,000 clones, with 85% to 90% seen just once and about 2% held by the top ten. Sequenced sample: naive CD4+ T cells from PBMCs. Subset in this sample: naive CD4+ T cells isolated by negative enrichment. V and J are TRBV19 and TRBJ2-5; D is uncertain. This sequence was found in an adult with COVID-19. For the CDR3, the DNA is TGTGCCAGTAGTAATGTCGGGACCCAGTACTTC. It codes for CASSNVGTQYF.